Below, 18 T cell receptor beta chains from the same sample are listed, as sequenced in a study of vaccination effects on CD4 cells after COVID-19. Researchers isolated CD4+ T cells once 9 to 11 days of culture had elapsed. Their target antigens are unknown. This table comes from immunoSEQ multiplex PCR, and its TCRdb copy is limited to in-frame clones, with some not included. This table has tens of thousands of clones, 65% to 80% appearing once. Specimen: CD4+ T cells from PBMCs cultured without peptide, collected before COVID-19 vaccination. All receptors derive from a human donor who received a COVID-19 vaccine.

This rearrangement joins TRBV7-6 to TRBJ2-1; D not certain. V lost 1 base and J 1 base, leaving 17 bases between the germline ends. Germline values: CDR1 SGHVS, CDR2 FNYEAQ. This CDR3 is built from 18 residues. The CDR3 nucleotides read TGTGCCAGCAGCTTAGACGCGACTTCGGTCTTATCCTACAATGAGCAGTTCTTC. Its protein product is CASSLDATSVLSYNEQFF.

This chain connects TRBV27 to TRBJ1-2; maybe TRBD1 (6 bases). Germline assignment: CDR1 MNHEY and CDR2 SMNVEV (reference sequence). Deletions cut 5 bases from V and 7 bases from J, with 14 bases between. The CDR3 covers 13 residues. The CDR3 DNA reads TGTGCCAGCAGTCAAAGGGGGGTACTTGGCTACACCTTC. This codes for CASSQRGVLGYTF.

The CDR3 nucleotides read TGTGCCAGCATCCTTGTCCCTGGCACTGAAGCTTTCTTT. It encodes CASILVPGTEAFF. This sequence joins TRBV6-6 and TRBJ1-1; D gene unclear. V was pared by 7 bases and J by 4 bases, with 13 bases between. Germline assignment: CDR1 MNHNY and CDR2 SVGAGI (reference sequence). The CDR3 consists of 13 residues.

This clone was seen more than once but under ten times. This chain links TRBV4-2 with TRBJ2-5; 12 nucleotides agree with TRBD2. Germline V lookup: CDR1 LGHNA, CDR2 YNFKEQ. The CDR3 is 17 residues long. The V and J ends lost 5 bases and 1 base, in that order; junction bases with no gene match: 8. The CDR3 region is CASSSSGGAEGQETQYF. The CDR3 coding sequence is TGTGCCAGCAGCTCTAGCGGGGGGGCCGAGGGCCAAGAGACCCAGTACTTC.

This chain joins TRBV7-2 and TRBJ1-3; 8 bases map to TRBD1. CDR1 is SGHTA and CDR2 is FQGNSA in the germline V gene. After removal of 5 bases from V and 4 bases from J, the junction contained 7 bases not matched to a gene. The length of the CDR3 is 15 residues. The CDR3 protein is CASSADRANGNTIYF. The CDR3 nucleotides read TGTGCCAGCAGCGCGGACAGGGCAAACGGAAACACCATATATTTT.

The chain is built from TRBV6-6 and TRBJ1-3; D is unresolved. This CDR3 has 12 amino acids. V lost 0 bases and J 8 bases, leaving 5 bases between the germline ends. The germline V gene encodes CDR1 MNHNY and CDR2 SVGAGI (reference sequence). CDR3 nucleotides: TGTGCCAGCAGTTACTCGAGGGACACCATATATTTT. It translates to CASSYSRDTIYF.

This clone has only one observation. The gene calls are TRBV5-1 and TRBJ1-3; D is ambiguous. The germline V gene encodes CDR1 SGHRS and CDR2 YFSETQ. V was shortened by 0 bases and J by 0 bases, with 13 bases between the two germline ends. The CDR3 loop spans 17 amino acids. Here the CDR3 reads CASSLADGVDSGNTIYF. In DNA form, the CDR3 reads TGCGCCAGCAGCTTGGCCGACGGGGTTGACTCTGGAAACACCATATATTTT.

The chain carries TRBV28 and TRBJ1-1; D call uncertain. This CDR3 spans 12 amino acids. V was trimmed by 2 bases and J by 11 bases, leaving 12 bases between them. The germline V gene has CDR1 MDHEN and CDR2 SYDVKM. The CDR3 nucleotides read TGTGCCAGCAGTTTACTGCCCTTTGGGGCTTTCTTT. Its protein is CASSLLPFGAFF.

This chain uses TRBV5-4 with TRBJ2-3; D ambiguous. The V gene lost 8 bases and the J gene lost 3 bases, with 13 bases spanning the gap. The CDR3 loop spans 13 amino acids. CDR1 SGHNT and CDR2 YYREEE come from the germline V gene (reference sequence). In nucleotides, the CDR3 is TGTGCCAGTGCTCCGACTCCGACAGATACGCAGTATTTT. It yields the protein CASAPTPTDTQYF.

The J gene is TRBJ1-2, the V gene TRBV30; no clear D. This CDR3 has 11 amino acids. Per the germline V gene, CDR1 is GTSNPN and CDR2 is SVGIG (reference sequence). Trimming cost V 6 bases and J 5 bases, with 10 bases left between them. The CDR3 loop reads CACVGRYGYTF. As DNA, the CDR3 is TGTGCCTGTGTGGGGAGGTATGGCTACACCTTC.

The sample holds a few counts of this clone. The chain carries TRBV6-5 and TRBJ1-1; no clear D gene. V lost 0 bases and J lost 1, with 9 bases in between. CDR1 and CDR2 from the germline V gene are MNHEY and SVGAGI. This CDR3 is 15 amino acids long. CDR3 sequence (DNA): TGTGCCAGCAGTTACTCCAGCAGGTCGAACACTGAAGCTTTCTTT. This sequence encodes CASSYSSRSNTEAFF.

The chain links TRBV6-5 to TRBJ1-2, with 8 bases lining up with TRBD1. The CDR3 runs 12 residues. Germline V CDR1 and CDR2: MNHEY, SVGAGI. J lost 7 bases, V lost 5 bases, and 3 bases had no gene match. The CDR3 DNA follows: TGTGCCAGCAGTCGGGACAGGCTTGGCTACACCTTC. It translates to CASSRDRLGYTF.

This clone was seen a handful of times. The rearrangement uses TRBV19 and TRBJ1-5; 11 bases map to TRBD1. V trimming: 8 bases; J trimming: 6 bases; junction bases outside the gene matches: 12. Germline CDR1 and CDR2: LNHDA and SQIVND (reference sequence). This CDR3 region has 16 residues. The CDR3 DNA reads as TGTGCCAGTGACCGGACAGGGGGCTCGAAGAGTCAGCCCCAGCATTTT. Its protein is CASDRTGGSKSQPQHF.

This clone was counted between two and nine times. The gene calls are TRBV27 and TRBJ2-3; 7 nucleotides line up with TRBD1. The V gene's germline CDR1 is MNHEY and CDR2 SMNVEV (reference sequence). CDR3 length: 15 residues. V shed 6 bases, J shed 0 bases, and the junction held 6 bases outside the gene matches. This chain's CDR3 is CASSRDSFSTDTQYF. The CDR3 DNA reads TGTGCCAGCAGCCGGGACAGTTTTAGCACAGATACGCAGTATTTT.

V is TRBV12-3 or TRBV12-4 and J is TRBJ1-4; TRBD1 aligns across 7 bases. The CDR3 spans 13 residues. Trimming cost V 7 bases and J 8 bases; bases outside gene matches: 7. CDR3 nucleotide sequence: TGTGCCAGCAAGGCAGGGGGTAGAGAAAAACTGTTTTTT. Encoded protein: CASKAGGREKLFF.

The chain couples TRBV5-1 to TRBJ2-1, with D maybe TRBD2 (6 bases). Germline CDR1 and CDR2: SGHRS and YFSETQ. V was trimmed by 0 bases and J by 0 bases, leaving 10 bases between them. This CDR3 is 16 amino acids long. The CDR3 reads CASSLVSGPSYNEQFF. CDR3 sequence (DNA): TGCGCCAGCAGCTTGGTTAGCGGACCCTCCTACAATGAGCAGTTCTTC.

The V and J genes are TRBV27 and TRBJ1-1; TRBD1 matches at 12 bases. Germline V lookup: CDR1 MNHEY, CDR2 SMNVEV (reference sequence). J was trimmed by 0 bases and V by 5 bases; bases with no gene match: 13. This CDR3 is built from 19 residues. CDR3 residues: CASSPRDRGLLHLNTEAFF. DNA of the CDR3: TGTGCCAGCAGTCCCCGGGACAGGGGGCTGCTCCATTTGAACACTGAAGCTTTCTTT.

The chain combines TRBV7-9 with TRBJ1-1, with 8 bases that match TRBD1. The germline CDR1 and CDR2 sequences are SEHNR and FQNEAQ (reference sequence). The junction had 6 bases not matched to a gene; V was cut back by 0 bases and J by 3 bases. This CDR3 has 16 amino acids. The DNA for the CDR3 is TGTGCCAGCAGCTTAGCGGGCCAGGGGGCCCACACTGAAGCTTTCTTT. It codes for CASSLAGQGAHTEAFF.